This is a list of T cell receptor beta chains from one sample in a study of T cells in Graves' hyperthyroidism and ophthalmopathy. TCRdb re-called the multiplex PCR reads with MiXCR, one entry per CDR3 protein. The table shows some 500,000 distinct CDR3 sequences, with around 14% occurring only once. The source material was blood. The receptor source for this set is a woman between 18 and 29 years old with Graves' hyperthyroidism. Both conserved end residues are part of each CDR3. Each record gives: V gene, clone size, J gene, D gene, CDR3 DNA, CDR3 protein. D genes are given only for firm matches. Not every row has a clone size; where given, it reads once, few, many or a size class.

TRBV11-3	many	TRBJ1-1	NA	TGTGCCAGCAGCTTCTTTGGTTACACTGAAGCTTTCTTT	CASSFFGYTEAFF
TRBV7-7	NA	TRBJ2-3	NA	TGTGCCAGCAGCTTAGAGGGGGTCGGGGATACGCAGTATTTT	CASSLEGVGDTQYF
TRBV29-1	NA	TRBJ1-5	NA	TGCAGCGTGGGGGGGGGGGGACAGCCCCAGCATTTT	CSVGGGGQPQHF
TRBV9	many	TRBJ2-6	NA	TGTGCCAGCAGCGTAGACGGAAGTCTGAGTGGGGCCAACGTCCTGACTTTC	CASSVDGSLSGANVLTF
TRBV27	many	TRBJ1-6	NA	TGTGCCAGCAGTGTTAGAGCGGGGTCACCCCTCCACTTT	CASSVRAGSPLHF
TRBV2	many	TRBJ1-6	NA	TGTGCCAGCAGTGAAGGGGGGTTTAATTCACCCCTCCACTTT	CASSEGGFNSPLHF
TRBV7-9	NA	TRBJ1-2	NA	TGTGCCAGCAGCTTAGTGGCAGGGCCTACCGACTTC	CASSLVAGPTDF
TRBV2	NA	TRBJ2-7	NA	TGTGCCAGCATCAAGGACTTAAACCCCTCCTACGAGCAGTACTTC	CASIKDLNPSYEQYF
TRBV6-1	many	TRBJ2-7	NA	TGTGCCAGCAGACCCGGGCCGACCTCGCGCGAGCAGTACTTC	CASRPGPTSREQYF
TRBV5-1	few	TRBJ2-6	TRBD1	TGCGCCAGCAGCTTAGCCGGGACAGGGGGATTTGGGGCCAACGTCCTGACTTTC	CASSLAGTGGFGANVLTF
TRBV27	NA	TRBJ2-7	TRBD1	TGTGCCAGCCGAAAGGGACAGGGTAGAAACGAGCAGTACTTC	CASRKGQGRNEQYF
TRBV5-1	few	TRBJ2-3	TRBD2	TGCGCCAGCACCGGGACTAGCAGGGTGGCCCGCACAGATACGCAGTATTTT	CASTGTSRVARTDTQYF
TRBV7-3	many	TRBJ2-2	TRBD2	TGTGCCAGCAGCTGGCTAGCGGGAGTGGGAACCGGGGAGCTGTTTTTT	CASSWLAGVGTGELFF
TRBV11-3	many	TRBJ2-1	TRBD2	TGTGCCAGCAGCCCCCGGACTAGCGGGAGTAGGCATGAGCAGTTCTTC	CASSPRTSGSRHEQFF
TRBV29-1	NA	TRBJ2-1	TRBD2	TGCAGCATCCTAGCGGGAGAAAGCAATGAGCAGTTCTTC	CSILAGESNEQFF
TRBV19	few	TRBJ2-1	NA	TGTGCCAGTAGTAGCCCTATCGGGGGTGGGGCTTACAATGAGCAGTTCTTC	CASSSPIGGGAYNEQFF
TRBV12-3/TRBV12-4	many	TRBJ2-5	TRBD2	TGTGCCAGCAGTTTACGGGGGAGGGGAGAGACCCAGTACTTC	CASSLRGRGETQYF
TRBV29-1	many	TRBJ1-1	NA	TGCAGCGTCACCCGGGACGGGACAGAAGCTTTCTTT	CSVTRDGTEAFF
TRBV9	few	TRBJ2-3	TRBD2	TGTGCCAGCAGCGCCTCGGGACTAAAACAAGATACGCAGTATTTT	CASSASGLKQDTQYF
TRBV27	many	TRBJ2-1	TRBD2	TGTGCCAGCAGTTTGCGCCTCGGACTAGCGGGAGAGCAGTTCTTC	CASSLRLGLAGEQFF
TRBV5-1	few	TRBJ2-5	NA	TGCGCCAGAGGCTGCCGTGAGACCCAGTACTTC	CARGCRETQYF
TRBV10-3	many	TRBJ2-2	TRBD2	TGTGCCACCCTTGGGCGGGAGTCGGACACCGGGGAGCTGTTTTTT	CATLGRESDTGELFF
TRBV5-8	few	TRBJ1-6	TRBD1	TGTGCCAGCACCCTACAGGGGGCAAAGAATTCACCCCTCCACTTT	CASTLQGAKNSPLHF
TRBV19	NA	TRBJ1-1	NA	TGTGCCAGTAGTTTTACAGGGTACACTGAAGCTTTCTTT	CASSFTGYTEAFF
TRBV6-1	NA	TRBJ1-2	NA	TGTGCCAGCAGTGAAAATCGAGGATACTATGGCTACACCTTC	CASSENRGYYGYTF
TRBV6-1	few	TRBJ2-1	NA	TGTGCCAGCAGTGGGGCCGGTTATAGAGACAATGAGCAGTTCTTC	CASSGAGYRDNEQFF
TRBV28	many	TRBJ1-6	TRBD1	TGTGCCAGCAGGGGGACAGCAAATTCACCCCTCCACTTT	CASRGTANSPLHF
TRBV6-5	NA	TRBJ2-2	TRBD2	TGTGCCAGCAGTTACTCGATTAGCGGGAGAAGTGGCGGGGAGCTGTTTTTT	CASSYSISGRSGGELFF
TRBV6-5	NA	TRBJ1-1	TRBD1	TGTGCCAGCAGTTATGCGGGACAGCGAGAAGCTTTCTTT	CASSYAGQREAFF
TRBV29-1	NA	TRBJ2-1	TRBD2	TGCAGCGTTGAGGGTCTTAGCGGGAGTCGGGATGAGCAGTTCTTC	CSVEGLSGSRDEQFF
TRBV20-1	NA	TRBJ2-1	TRBD2	TGCAGTGCTTTACCGGGACTAGCGGACTCCTACAATGAGCAGTTCTTC	CSALPGLADSYNEQFF
TRBV20-1	many	TRBJ2-3	TRBD2	TGCAGTGCTAGAGAGGTAGCGGGAAGTGATACGCAGTATTTT	CSAREVAGSDTQYF
TRBV4-1	few	TRBJ2-7	TRBD2	TGCGCCAGCAGCCAAGCGACCGCGGGGGTGGACGAGCAGTACTTC	CASSQATAGVDEQYF
TRBV12-3/TRBV12-4	many	TRBJ1-4	TRBD1	TGTGCCAGCAGTTCCTCTTGGACAGGGGACAGACGTGAAAAACTGTTTTTT	CASSSSWTGDRREKLFF
TRBV11-2	many	TRBJ2-7	NA	TGTGCCAGCAGCCAAGAGGGGGGGTATAGCTCCTACGAGCAGTACTTC	CASSQEGGYSSYEQYF
TRBV20-1	many	TRBJ1-1	NA	TGCAGTGCTATCTCCACGAACACTGAAGCTTTCTTT	CSAISTNTEAFF
TRBV12-3/TRBV12-4	few	TRBJ2-3	TRBD2	TGTGCCAGCAGTTCAGCGGGAGAGGATACGCAGTATTTT	CASSSAGEDTQYF
TRBV11-2	many	TRBJ2-7	TRBD2	TGTGCCAGCAGCTTAGATCTGTTGTCTAGCGGGAACTACGAGCAGTACTTC	CASSLDLLSSGNYEQYF
TRBV7-9	NA	TRBJ2-4	NA	TGTGCCAGCAGCAATCGGGAATCCAAAAACATTCAGTACTTC	CASSNRESKNIQYF
TRBV11-3	many	TRBJ2-5	TRBD2	TGTGCCAGCAGCCCGGGACTAGCGAAACAAGAGACCCAGTACTTC	CASSPGLAKQETQYF
TRBV11-1	many	TRBJ2-1	TRBD2	TGTGCCAGCAACCCGGGGTCTAGCGGGAGGTCAGGCTACAATGAGCAGTTCTTC	CASNPGSSGRSGYNEQFF